Included here is one T cell receptor beta chain sequence, with context. This entry belongs to a study of shared clonotypes between healthy human individuals. Study-level background: CD4 naive cells filled three plates per donor, CD4 memory three, CD8 naive two and CD8 memory one.

The CDR3 has 15 amino acids. Germline assignment: CDR1 SGHDN and CDR2 FVKESK. V dropped 0 bases and J dropped 9; count of bases not matched to a gene: 6. Free of recent acute infections or vaccinations, the donors were healthy HIV-negative adults. The assay was immunoSEQ multiplex PCR, and TCRdb's table has in-frame clones only and misses some. Among 1,400,000 or so clones listed, around 98.5% were seen once. The sequencing input was naive CD4+ T cells sorted from blood. Subset denoted: CD45RA+ positively selected. V usage is TRBV14 and J usage is TRBJ2-1; 9 nucleotides align to TRBD2. The receptor's source is a man in his thirties or forties in good health. CDR3 bases: TGTGCCAGCAGCCAAGAAATAGCGGGAGTAGGTGAGCAGTTCTTC. This codes for CASSQEIAGVGEQFF.